The TCR beta chain described here comes from a study of T-cell reconstitution after alpha-beta-depleted transplantation in children (dated by TCRdb to 2016 to 2017). Some background on the complete study: Using TCR repertoire profiling, the study followed T-cell immune reconstitution in a quantitative way in children after TCRalphabeta/CD19-depleted allogeneic hematopoietic cell transplantation.

Libraries were prepared through PCR. The sequencer listed for this sample is Illumina HiSeq 2500. To normalize quantification of the TCRbeta repertoire, the TCR libraries were built with molecular barcoding that relied on unique molecular identifiers. TCRdb itself trimmed the public reads at Q25 with fastp, ran MiXCR and retained productive beta chains. When rows share a CDR3 protein, they turn into one entry using the most common DNA and genes. A total of over 550,000 distinct CDR3 sequences appear in this sample, under 12% of them only once. Less than 5% of the sample comes from the top ten. CDR1 MDHEN and CDR2 SYDVKM were looked up in the germline V gene. The germline ends are 13 bases apart after V is trimmed by 9 bases and J by 6 bases. The CDR3 measures 12 amino acids from cysteine to phenylalanine. The kept DNA is CDR3 alone, 36 bases in frame from the first base. This clonotype was recorded many times. Its antigen has not been determined. One base away there is no much larger clone; base qualities are not given.

The source is a human donor who donated a stem cell graft to a child with acute myeloid leukemia. The chain is assembled from TRBV28 and TRBJ2-3; the D gene assignment is perhaps TRBD1 or TRBD2, with each matching 5 bases. The sequenced sample was PBMCs from the stem cell graft donor, obtained from the stem cell graft. The nucleotide sequence is TGTGCCAGTACTGACTGGGGGGATACGCAGTATTTT. Protein translation: CASTDWGDTQYF.